Following are 8 T cell receptor beta chains from one sample sequenced in a study of blood T cell repertoires in COVID-19. Measured with immunoSEQ multiplex PCR; TCRdb has only the in-frame clones, and not every one. The data contain hundreds of thousands of clones, roughly nine tenths of them singletons. The sample was peripheral blood. These receptors were obtained from a man younger than 35 with COVID-19, enrolled during active disease.

This chain uses TRBV11-3 with TRBJ1-1; possibly TRBD1 for D (5 bases). V gave up 1 base and J gave up 3 bases, with 15 bases separating them. Germline CDR1 SGHNT, CDR2 YENEEA. This CDR3 has 16 residues. CDR3 amino acids: CASSLVRQGGDTEAFF. The DNA for the CDR3 is TGTGCCAGCAGCTTAGTCCGTCAGGGAGGGGACACTGAAGCTTTCTTT.

This chain links TRBV5-1 with TRBJ2-5; tentative D call: TRBD2 (5 bases). Per germline, CDR1 SGHRS and CDR2 YFSETQ. Trimming pared 4 bases from V and 2 bases from J, leaving 12 bases between. The CDR3 has 14 residues. The CDR3 DNA reads as TGCGCCAGCAGCGGAACCGGGAATCAAGAGACCCAGTACTTC. Amino acid sequence: CASSGTGNQETQYF.

Points on this clone: Other DNA sequences of this sample code for an identical CDR3. The V gene is TRBV29-1, the J gene TRBJ1-5, with TRBD1 as a possible D gene (5 bases). The CDR3 runs 14 residues. Germline V lookup: CDR1 SQVTM, CDR2 ANQGSEA. V dropped 4 bases and J dropped 1 base, with 11 bases sitting between them. This CDR3 reads CSVGTGRSNQPQHF. In DNA, the CDR3 is TGCAGCGTTGGTACAGGTCGGAGCAATCAGCCCCAGCATTTT.

This chain links TRBV2 with TRBJ2-7, with TRBD1 as a possible D gene (6 bases). This CDR3 has 15 amino acids. Per the germline V gene, CDR1 is SNHLY and CDR2 is FYNNEI. V was cut by 7 bases and J by 1 base, with 17 bases left in between. CDR3: CASKQGPSESYEQYF. The CDR3 DNA reads as TGTGCCAGCAAACAGGGACCCAGCGAATCCTACGAGCAGTACTTC.

V and J are TRBV12-2 and TRBJ1-6; TRBD1 reflects the table's D call only, with no check against the DNA. TRBV12-2 is marked as a pseudogene. CDR3 size: 16 residues. The CDR3 sequence: CASRLAWDRPWSPLHF. As DNA, the CDR3 is TGTGCAAGTCGCTTAGCGTGGGACAGGCCTTGGTCACCCCTCCACTTT.

This chain connects TRBV7-2 to TRBJ1-2, with a tentative D call TRBD1 (5 bases). The CDR3 runs to 13 residues. CDR1 is SGHTA and CDR2 is FQGNSA in the germline V gene. The germline V and J ends were trimmed by 5 bases and 4 bases, with 11 bases remaining between them. CDR3 DNA: TGTGCCAGCAGCCCTGCCAGGGCCTATGGCTACACCTTC. It yields the protein CASSPARAYGYTF.

The chain employs TRBV25-1 and TRBJ1-4; tentatively, D is TRBD1 (5 bases). The CDR3 covers 15 residues. Germline CDR1 and CDR2: MGHDK and SYGVNS. The V and J ends lost 3 bases and 8 bases respectively, with 16 bases between them. The CDR3 region is CASSDWFRGNEKLFF. The CDR3 DNA sequence: TGTGCCAGCAGTGATTGGTTTAGGGGCAACGAAAAACTGTTTTTT.

Of note for this clone: A junction boundary mismatches the germline segment, possibly from a read error. The chain has TRBV5-6 and TRBJ2-7; D is unclear. Looked up from germline, CDR1 is SGHDT and CDR2 is YYEEEE. This CDR3 spans 12 amino acids. The CDR3 protein is CASSLFGATSRF. The CDR3 coding sequence is TGTGCCAGCAGCTTGTTCGGTGCAACCTCCAGGTTC.